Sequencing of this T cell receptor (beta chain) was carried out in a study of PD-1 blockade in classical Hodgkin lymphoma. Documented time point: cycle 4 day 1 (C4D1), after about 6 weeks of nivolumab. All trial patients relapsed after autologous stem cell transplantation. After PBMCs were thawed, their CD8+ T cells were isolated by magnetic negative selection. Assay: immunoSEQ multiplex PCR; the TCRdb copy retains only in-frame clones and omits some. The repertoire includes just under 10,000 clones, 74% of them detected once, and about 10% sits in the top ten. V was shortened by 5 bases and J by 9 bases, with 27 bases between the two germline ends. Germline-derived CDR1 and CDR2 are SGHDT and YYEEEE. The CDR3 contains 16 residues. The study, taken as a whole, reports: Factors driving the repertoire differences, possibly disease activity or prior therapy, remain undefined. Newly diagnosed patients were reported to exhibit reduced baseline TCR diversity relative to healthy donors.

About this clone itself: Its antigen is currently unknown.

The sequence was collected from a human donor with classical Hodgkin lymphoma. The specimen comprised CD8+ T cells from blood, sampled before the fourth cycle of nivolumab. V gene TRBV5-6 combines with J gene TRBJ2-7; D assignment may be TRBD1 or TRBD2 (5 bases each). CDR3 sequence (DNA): TGTGCCAGCAGACCCGGTTCCGGGACGGGTCTACGAGGGCAGTACTTC. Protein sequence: CASRPGSGTGLRGQYF.